A single TCR beta chain is shown here with its context. This clone appeared a single time. Its cognate antigen has yet to be identified. The record has no base qualities; no much larger clone is one base away. Enrolling through a virtual design, the prospective study's participants ranged in age from roughly 18 to 89 years and lived across roughly 24 United States geographic areas. Cohort assignment in the prospective study relied on participant-reported clinical history from a screening survey and a study questionnaire. Recovered participants in ImmuneRACE Cohort 3 were defined as having two consecutive negative NP/OP PCR tests, clearance from a healthcare professional, or resolution of symptoms. In the prospective study, whole blood, serum and a nasopharyngeal or oropharyngeal swab were collected from each participant by mobile phlebotomists. Prospective study participants could optionally give additional blood draws and questionnaires over an approximately two-month period. Before DNA extraction, blood samples from the prospective study were shipped at room temperature or frozen.

This specimen belongs to a study of blood T cell repertoires in COVID-19 (dated by TCRdb to about 2020). Turning to the overall study: Collaborator samples came from the United States, Italy and Spain and covered acute and convalescent phases of COVID-19. The repertoires were made available in a free public database intended to serve as a resource for research on the immune response to SARS-CoV-2. Samples came from the ongoing ImmuneRACE study (first 160 participants) plus 1,254 subjects from 6 global collaborators. Deeply sampled blood TCRbeta repertoires from subjects exposed to, actively infected with, or recovered from COVID-19 were included in the dataset. The prospective study material was composed of cDNA or gDNA derived from T cells, B-cell-depleted T cells, or PBMCs. Where available, HLA class I and class II types were obtained from metadata supplied by the sample provider rather than from assay-based typing. A de-identified subject ID, COVID-19 status, age in years and sex were almost always included in the sample metadata. Beyond this particular receptor, the publication reports: The quantity of clinical and demographic metadata differed by source and by participant and was supplied without curation.

The germline V gene gives CDR1 as SNHLY and CDR2 as FYNNEI. Its CDR3 holds 15 amino acids, cysteine through phenylalanine. Left in the record is the CDR3 DNA by itself, 45 bases read in frame from the first base. V is pared back by 6 bases and J by 0 bases, with 11 bases lying between the germline termini. TCRbeta CDR3 regions were amplified from genomic DNA using the immunoSEQ Assay, a bias-controlled multiplex PCR. Per the authors' processing: The number of nucleated cells in each sample was estimated from the amplification of reference gene primers within the assay. Sequence reads were collapsed and filtered to measure the absolute abundance of every unique TCRbeta CDR3 rearrangement. Productive Simpson clonality was computed per sample as the square root of Simpson's diversity index over productive rearrangements. The table was pulled from immuneACCESS by TCRdb, which kept in-frame rearrangements only. Such tables lose some clones; where checked, under half of the loss comes from unresolved V genes, and the rest has no known cause. D and trimming were read from the DNA, whereas the V and J calls and clone size are those reported in that table. This sample comprises 130,000 to 150,000 clones, 87% of them detected only once. The ten largest clones represent about 11% of the sample.

The chain employs TRBV2 and TRBJ1-4, with the D gene not clear enough to name. This TCR was sampled from a man in his 60s who had recovered from COVID-19. The sequenced material came from PBMCs or T cells enriched from blood (not recorded which). Here the CDR3 is given as CASSAEYATNEKLFF. The DNA sequence reads TGTGCCAGCAGCGCTGAGTATGCAACTAATGAAAAACTGTTTTTT.